This T cell receptor beta chain originates from a study of T cell responses to AZD1222 COVID-19 vaccine (dated by TCRdb to the early 2020s). In terms of the full investigation: AZD1222 recipients whose second dose came at about 4 weeks and those whose second dose came at about 12 weeks were combined into one group, since spike-specific TCR depth and breadth did not differ between the two schedules. Trial participants were enrolled into age subgroups of 18-55, 56-69 and 70-plus years, which contained 148, 28 and 57 TCR-sequenced participants, respectively. TCR sequencing was performed for over 230 trial participants, of whom 200 to 210 were given two doses of AZD1222 and around 25 were given two doses of MenACWY control vaccine. Here is what the overall study found, with its caveats: Participants were mostly white British and included more females than males, and it was suggested by the authors that clonal diversity may have been underestimated. Because no samples from the day 14 peak response were available, repertoires could be characterized only after the peak T cell response. In the small 56-69-year group, the increase in depth fell short of significance, most likely because of low power. Conclusions about previously exposed vaccinees were limited because only a handful of AZD1222 recipients were SARS-CoV-2 seropositive at baseline. After two AZD1222 doses, spike-specific TCR breadth and depth were significantly higher than at day 0 and than in MenACWY recipients. The whole spike protein was spanned by vaccine-associated CD4 TCRs, and dominant responses were seen in regions 160-218 and 743-854. Nearly half of unique spike-specific TCRs reportedly recognized epitopes outside regions mutated in the B.1.351 and B.1.1.7 variants.

The CDR3 regions of human TCRbeta chains were subjected to immunosequencing. As for the original processing: Repertoire TCRs were checked for matches against a reference library of SARS-CoV-2-specific TCRs that had been generated using the MIRA antigen-specificity platform. Breadth was defined as the fraction of unique TCRs that were SARS-CoV-2-associated. Depth was defined as the fraction of total T cells that were SARS-CoV-2-associated. Using the MIRA data, each spike-specific TCR was assigned both to the spike region to which the TCR was reactive and to a CD4 or CD8 class. Log10-transformed breadth and depth values were compared by one-way ANOVA with Sidak's multiple comparisons tests. TCRdb stores this immuneACCESS table with in-frame sequences only. Part of the clones is absent; in the studies checked, under half of the shortfall reflects unresolved V genes, and no reason is known for the rest. D and trimming were read from the DNA, whereas the V and J calls and clone size are those reported in that table. The sample records 90,000 to 100,000 clones, roughly 89% of which are singletons. 3.7% of the sample is held by the ten biggest clonotypes.

In the paper's terms, the time point label means: baseline before first vaccination. Vaccinee samples were obtained from the UK trials COV001 and COV002, which included a single-blind randomized controlled phase 2/3 trial of AZD1222 (ChAdOx1 nCoV-19) in healthy adults. For TCRbeta chain sequencing, PBMC samples from trial participants were taken at day 0 and at day 28 after the second dose. This clone has just one count. No cognate antigen has been identified for it. Nothing much larger sits one base from this clone, and base qualities are not available. For CDR1 and CDR2, the germline V gene lists MNHEY and SVGEGT. Trimming leaves V shorter by 4 bases and J shorter by 0 bases, with the junction holding 5 bases beyond the gene matches. Measured from the cysteine to the phenylalanine, the CDR3 is 17 residues long. The retained sequence is limited to the CDR3, 51 bases, with the frame set at the first base.

Source: peripheral blood, taken on day 0 of AZD1222 vaccination. The sequence was collected from an adult in good health. The chain employs TRBV6-2 or TRBV6-3 and TRBJ2-2; the junction holds 10 bases that match TRBD2. CDR3 sequence: CASSFNTSGANTGELFF. The DNA reads as follows: TGTGCCAGCAGTTTTAACACTAGCGGGGCGAACACCGGGGAGCTGTTTTTT.